This TCR beta chain was recorded in a study of TIL therapy for anti-PD-1-resistant metastatic lung cancer. Study context: Patients then received nivolumab; progressors got lymphodepletion, TIL and IL-2.

This was the immunoSEQ v3 assay. This table comes from immunoSEQ multiplex PCR, and its TCRdb copy is limited to in-frame clones, with some not included. Among approximately 16,000 clones listed, 70% to 85% were seen once. Notes on the study in general: This highly selected cohort may not generalize to typical lung cancer patients. Infused TIL clonotypes partially replaced the baseline blood repertoire, then decayed over months.

With regard to this clone: No antigen is known for it.

CDR1 and CDR2 from the germline V gene are SNHLY and FYNNEI. V was cut by 8 bases and J by 2 bases, with 13 bases left in between. The CDR3 totals 14 residues. Specified time point: pre-treatment sample, taken before nivolumab and TIL therapy. The chain uses TRBV2 and TRBJ1-5; D might be TRBD1 (6 bases). Sequencing used blood, obtained at baseline. The receptor was isolated from a person between 25 and 80 years old with non-small cell lung cancer. The chain's CDR3 is CASYRELGNQPQHF. In DNA, the CDR3 is TGTGCCAGCTACAGGGAGCTAGGCAATCAGCCCCAGCATTTT.